Below are 17 T cell receptor beta chains sequenced from a single sample in a study of glioma-infiltrating T cells after dendritic cell vaccination (dated by TCRdb to the mid-2010s). Libraries were prepared through the immunoSEQ multiplex PCR assay. As stored in TCRdb, this immuneACCESS dataset retains in-frame rearrangements with V and J assigned. A fraction of the clones does not appear; measured against another copy, unresolved V genes explain less than half of the discrepancy, and the remainder lacks a known reason. This sample gives about 49,000 clones in total; roughly 85% of them show up just once. Jointly, the top ten make up 10% to 12% of the sample. The input for sequencing was blood, taken before dendritic cell vaccination. These receptors came from a human donor with glioblastoma.

The chain carries TRBV30 and TRBJ2-5; 10 bases line up with TRBD2. This CDR3 comprises 13 residues. The ends lost 2 bases at V and 5 bases at J; junction bases unmatched: 2. Germline assignment: CDR1 GTSNPN and CDR2 SVGIG (reference sequence). CDR3 in amino acids: CAWSTGLAETQYF. CDR3 nucleotides: TGTGCCTGGAGTACGGGACTAGCGGAGACCCAGTACTTC.

This chain uses TRBV4-3 with TRBJ1-2; possibly TRBD1 for D (6 bases). This CDR3 spans 17 amino acids. Germline-derived CDR1 and CDR2 are LGHNA and YSLEER. V lost 0 bases, J lost 3 bases, and 17 bases lay in between. In DNA, the CDR3 is TGCGCCAGCAGCCAAGATCGGACAGCCCTTATTTACTATGGCTACACCTTC. This codes for CASSQDRTALIYYGYTF.

This chain connects TRBV11-2 to TRBJ2-1; D may be TRBD1 (5 bases). V shed 2 bases and J shed 7 bases, with 9 bases lying between them. Germline V gives CDR1 SGHAT, CDR2 FQNNGV. This CDR3 has 13 amino acids. The CDR3 spells CASSLLSGNEQFF. The CDR3 coding sequence is TGTGCCAGCAGCTTACTGTCAGGGAATGAGCAGTTCTTC.

The chain is built from TRBV18 and TRBJ1-1; 7 positions agree with TRBD1. The CDR3 extends over 14 amino acids. CDR1 is KGHSH and CDR2 is LQKENI in the germline V gene. After removal of 8 bases from V and 2 bases from J, the junction contained 8 bases not matched to a gene. The CDR3 loop is CASRDNRGNTEAFF. For the CDR3, the DNA is TGTGCCAGCCGCGATAACAGGGGAAACACTGAAGCTTTCTTT.

For the CDR3, the DNA is TGCGCCAGCAGCCCAAGGACAGACTACGAGCAGTACTTC. Protein product: CASSPRTDYEQYF. The chain joins TRBV5-1 to TRBJ2-7, with a weak D call TRBD1 (6 bases). The CDR3 spans 13 residues. Trimming pared 4 bases from V and 3 bases from J, leaving 11 bases between. Germline V CDR1 and CDR2: SGHRS, YFSETQ.

The CDR3 DNA reads TGTGCCAGCTCACAAGGACAGGGAATCGCAGATACGCAGTATTTT. Its protein is CASSQGQGIADTQYF. The J gene is TRBJ2-3, the V gene TRBV18, with 8 bases matching TRBD1. CDR3 length equals 15 residues. Germline CDR1 and CDR2: KGHSH and LQKENI. V shed 4 bases, J shed 4 bases, and the junction held 7 bases outside the gene matches.

The rearrangement uses TRBV6-6 and TRBJ2-7, with 7 bases identical to TRBD1. CDR1 and CDR2 (germline): MNHNY, SVGAGI (reference sequence). V trimming: 9 bases; J trimming: 5 bases; junction bases outside the gene matches: 7. The CDR3 extends over 12 amino acids. CDR3 protein: CASRQGPNEQYF. DNA for the CDR3: TGTGCCAGTCGACAGGGTCCTAACGAGCAGTACTTC.

The chain recombines TRBV7-3 with TRBJ2-1, with D tentatively TRBD2 (5 bases). CDR1 is SGHTA and CDR2 is FQGTGA in the germline V gene. Between the trimmed V and J ends, which lost 2 bases and 4 bases, there was a span of 12 bases. This CDR3 spans 15 amino acids. The CDR3 DNA reads TGTGCCAGCAGCTTACGGGGTGACGAATACAATGAGCAGTTCTTC. It yields the protein CASSLRGDEYNEQFF.

V usage is TRBV6-5 and J usage is TRBJ1-5, with no clear D. The ends were cut back, 4 bases at V and 7 bases at J, with 11 bases in the middle. From germline, CDR1 is MNHEY and CDR2 SVGAGI. CDR3 length: 13 amino acids. Written as DNA, the CDR3 is TGTGCCAGCAGTTTCTTACCGGGACAGCCCCAGCATTTT. Translation: CASSFLPGQPQHF.

The chain carries TRBV5-6 and TRBJ1-5; 7 bases agree with TRBD1. Germline values: CDR1 SGHDT, CDR2 YYEEEE. There are 14 residues in the CDR3. Trimming removed 4 bases from V and 1 base from J; junction bases left unmatched: 2. The CDR3 loop reads CASSLQGSNQPQHF. The CDR3 nucleotides are TGTGCCAGCAGCCTACAGGGGAGCAATCAGCCCCAGCATTTT.

This clone was observed a few times. The gene calls are TRBV29-1 and TRBJ2-5; maybe TRBD1 (5 bases). CDR1 SQVTM and CDR2 ANQGSEA come from the germline V gene. The CDR3 runs 13 residues. Trimming took 4 bases from V and 0 from J, leaving 9 bases between them. The CDR3, as DNA: TGCAGCGTTGGACAGTCTTACCAAGAGACCCAGTACTTC. Protein product: CSVGQSYQETQYF.

The chain links TRBV30 to TRBJ2-1; maybe TRBD2 (5 bases). CDR1 is GTSNPN and CDR2 is SVGIG in the germline V gene (reference sequence). Trimming left V 3 bases short and J 6 bases short, with 9 bases between. The CDR3 runs to 12 residues. CDR3 sequence reads: CAWRRGSNEQFF. The CDR3 coding sequence is TGTGCCTGGAGACGAGGGAGCAATGAGCAGTTCTTC.

The J gene is TRBJ2-1, the V gene TRBV15; 13 bases agree with TRBD2. The germline CDR1 and CDR2 sequences are LNHNV and YYDKDF (reference sequence). CDR3 length: 16 residues. Unmatched junction bases numbered 4, after V lost 0 bases and J lost 8 bases. The DNA of the CDR3 is TGTGCCACCAGCAGAGATCGGACTAGCGGGGGCGATGAGCAGTTCTTC. Its protein is CATSRDRTSGGDEQFF.

The genes are TRBV6-1 and TRBJ1-2; D is ambiguous. This CDR3 has 12 amino acids. Trimming removed 6 bases from V and 4 bases from J, with 9 bases in between. Germline V CDR1 and CDR2: MNHNS, SASEGT. CDR3 nucleotides: TGTGCCAGCAGGCGAGAGCCCTATGGCTACACCTTC. Amino acid sequence: CASRREPYGYTF.

V usage is TRBV11-3 and J usage is TRBJ1-1; D call uncertain. The CDR3 is made up of 13 amino acids. Germline V lookup: CDR1 SGHNT, CDR2 YENEEA. V was cut by 0 bases and J by 3 bases, with 5 bases left in between. The CDR3 here is CASSLEEDTEAFF. The CDR3 bases are TGTGCCAGCAGCTTAGAGGAGGACACTGAAGCTTTCTTT.

The rearrangement uses TRBV7-3 and TRBJ2-1, with 7 bases that match TRBD2. The J segment lost 0 bases and the V segment lost 5 bases, leaving 10 bases of the junction unmatched. CDR3 length: 17 amino acids. Germline V CDR1 and CDR2: SGHTA, FQGTGA. As DNA, the CDR3 is TGTGCCAGCAGCCCTTACCCGCGGGGGAGCTCCTACAATGAGCAGTTCTTC. Translated, it gives CASSPYPRGSSYNEQFF.

J is TRBJ2-5 and V is TRBV29-1, with D tentatively TRBD2 (5 bases). Between the trimmed V and J ends, which lost 6 bases and 5 bases, there was a span of 13 bases. This CDR3 spans 12 amino acids. Germline V CDR1 and CDR2: SQVTM, ANQGSEA. The CDR3 sequence: CSVALEMETQYF. CDR3 in DNA: TGCAGCGTCGCACTAGAGATGGAGACCCAGTACTTC. The whole variable domain, filled in from reference TRBV29-1 and TRBJ2-5, reads SAVISQKPSRDICQRGTSLTIQCQVDSQVTMMFWYRQQPGQSLTLIATANQGSEATYESGFVIDKFPISRPNLTFSTLTVSNMSPEDSSIYLCSVALEMETQYFGPGTRLLVL.